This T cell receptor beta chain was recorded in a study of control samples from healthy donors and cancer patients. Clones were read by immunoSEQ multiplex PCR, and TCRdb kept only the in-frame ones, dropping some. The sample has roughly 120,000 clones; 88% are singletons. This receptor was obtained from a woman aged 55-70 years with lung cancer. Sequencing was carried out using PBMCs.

The CDR3 sequence is CASSPGQGTSYEQYF. The CDR3 nucleotides read TGTGCCAGCAGTCCGGGACAGGGGACCTCCTACGAGCAGTACTTC. The rearrangement joins TRBV6-6 to TRBJ2-7; 10 bases fit TRBD1. The V gene's germline CDR1 is MNHNY and CDR2 SVGAGI (reference sequence). The CDR3 runs 15 residues. J was trimmed by 0 bases and V by 5 bases; bases with no gene match: 4.